A single sample is the source of the 8 T cell receptor beta chains below, sequenced in a study of cytomegalovirus exposure and HLA in healthy donors. The PCR contained 60 Vbeta and 13 Jbeta primers. Assay used: immunoSEQ multiplex PCR; TCRdb lists only in-frame clones, some missing. Of fewer than 200,000 clones listed, about 90% are singletons. Sequencing was performed on PBMCs. The receptors stem from a girl in the first two years of life in good health and CMV-seronegative.

The gene calls are TRBV7-9 and TRBJ1-6; D gene unclear. CDR1 is SEHNR, CDR2 FQNEAQ, per germline (reference sequence). This CDR3 contains 15 residues. V was clipped by 3 bases and J by 7 bases, with 13 bases between them. CDR3 protein: CASSLALGRNSPLHF. In nucleotides, the CDR3 is TGTGCCAGCAGCTTGGCACTTGGGAGGAATTCACCCCTCCACTTT.

The V gene is TRBV7-2, the J gene TRBJ2-2; the D is unclear. The CDR3 runs to 13 residues. Trimming removed 5 bases at V and 5 bases at J, with 9 bases between. Per germline, CDR1 SGHTA and CDR2 FQGNSA. The CDR3 sequence: CASSPGRTGELFF. DNA of the CDR3: TGTGCCAGCAGCCCGGGTAGGACCGGGGAGCTGTTTTTT.

The chain carries TRBV12-5 and TRBJ1-3, with a weak D call TRBD1 (5 bases). Trimming removed 6 bases from V and 3 bases from J, with 6 bases in between. Looked up from germline, CDR1 is LGHNT and CDR2 is FRNRAP. The CDR3 sequence is 12 residues long. The CDR3, as DNA: TGTGCTAGTGGGGACATTGGAAACACCATATATTTT. It encodes CASGDIGNTIYF. The variable domain in full, completed from reference TRBV12-5 and TRBJ1-3, reads DARVTQTPRHKVTEMGQEVTMRCQPILGHNTVFWYRQTMMQGLELLAYFRNRAPLDDSGMPKDRFSAEMPDATLATLKIQPSEPRDSAVYFCASGDIGNTIYFGEGSWLTVV.

This sequence joins TRBV19 and TRBJ1-2, with 9 bases matching TRBD1. The CDR3 is 14 amino acids. Germline V gene data show CDR1 as LNHDA and CDR2 as SQIVND (reference sequence). With V trimmed by 3 bases and J by 2 bases, 1 base remained unmatched. The CDR3 protein is CASSIGQGNYGYTF. The CDR3 DNA reads as TGTGCCAGTAGTATTGGACAGGGGAACTATGGCTACACCTTC.

This clone appeared a single time. This chain uses TRBV7-2 with TRBJ2-1; 10 nucleotides align to TRBD2. The CDR3 sequence is 15 residues long. The ends lost 1 base at V and 8 bases at J; junction bases unmatched: 5. Germline CDR1 and CDR2: SGHTA and FQGNSA. The CDR3: CASSLDTSGNYEQFF. The CDR3 nucleotides read TGTGCCAGCAGCTTAGATACTAGCGGGAACTATGAGCAGTTCTTC.

This rearrangement joins TRBV6-5 to TRBJ1-2, with D unresolved. This CDR3 is 15 amino acids long. Trimming removed 0 bases from V and 5 bases from J, with 13 bases in between. Germline V gene sequence: CDR1 MNHEY, CDR2 SVGAGI. CDR3 in amino acids: CASSYSVNREYGYTF. The CDR3 nucleotides read TGTGCCAGCAGTTACTCGGTAAACCGCGAGTATGGCTACACCTTC.

The gene calls are TRBV6-5 and TRBJ1-5; possibly TRBD1 for D (5 bases). The CDR3 sequence is 15 residues long. Looked up from germline, CDR1 is MNHEY and CDR2 is SVGAGI. Trimming removed 5 bases from V and 2 bases from J, with 13 bases in between. The CDR3 sequence is CASSPWGDGNQPQHF. The CDR3, as DNA: TGTGCCAGCAGTCCCTGGGGGGATGGCAATCAGCCCCAGCATTTT.

The V call is TRBV28, the J call TRBJ2-3, with D possibly matching TRBD2 (5 bases). V lost 2 bases to trimming and J lost 5 bases, with 14 bases between them. Germline V gene lookup returns CDR1 MDHEN and CDR2 SYDVKM. There are 15 residues in the CDR3. The CDR3 nucleotides are TGTGCCAGCAGTTTACTTTCGGGTCGGGGAGATACGCAGTATTTT. It is translated as CASSLLSGRGDTQYF.